What follows are 2 T cell receptor beta chains derived from one specimen sequenced in a study of Ad26.COV2.S vaccination and SARS-CoV-2 variants (dated by TCRdb to the early 2020s). The treatment or condition label, read with the paper, signifies: 15 to 20 received Ad26.COV2.S at low or high dose, single or two shots; 5 received placebo; per-sample allocation not given. Repertoires of vaccine and placebo recipients were sequenced from samples collected on day 63 after the first injection. Receptor libraries were prepared by the immunoSEQ multiplex PCR assay. Drawn from immuneACCESS, this table holds only the in-frame rearrangements with V and J called that TCRdb kept. Clones are partly lost; checked studies trace under half to an unresolved V gene and leave the rest unexplained. The sample profile shows about 440,000 clones; around 90% of them were found once. Roughly 13% of the sample belongs to the ten largest clones.

The sequenced sample was peripheral blood, obtained in a trial of Ad26.COV2.S vaccine versus placebo. These receptors originate from a person between 18 and 65 years old who received the Ad26.COV2.S COVID-19 vaccine or a placebo.

The genes are TRBV27 and TRBJ1-6; no clear D. Germline assignment: CDR1 MNHEY and CDR2 SMNVEV (reference sequence). The CDR3 consists of 15 residues. V lost 4 bases and J lost 7, with 14 bases in between. The CDR3 nucleotides are TGTGCCAGCAGTTCGTTCCGACGAACGAATTCACCCCTCCACTTT. Translated, it gives CASSSFRRTNSPLHF.

The rearrangement links TRBV28 to TRBJ2-1, with D possibly matching TRBD2 (6 bases). With 7 bases removed from V and 0 bases from J, the gap between germline ends came to 10 bases. This CDR3 is built from 14 residues. CDR1 and CDR2 from the germline V gene are MDHEN and SYDVKM. The DNA of the CDR3 is TGTGCCAGCATCGCGGGAATCTCCTACAATGAGCAGTTCTTC. Its translation is CASIAGISYNEQFF.